The present T cell receptor (beta chain) was sequenced within a study of regulatory T cells in long-lasting Graves disease. This CDR3 spans 15 amino acids. The ends were cut back, 1 base at V and 5 bases at J, with 13 bases in the middle. The germline V gene encodes CDR1 KGHDR and CDR2 SFDVKD. In its sample, this clonotype was seen a few times. The time point is: newly diagnosed GD, antithyroid drugs for less than 3 months. Scientists built the TCR library using RNA that was extracted from PBMCs. The authors diagnosed Graves' disease using American Thyroid Association guidelines. For TCR beta, libraries came from iRepertoire HTBI primers and Arm-PCR of CDR3 regions. TCRdb processed the multiplex PCR reads anew with MiXCR; each CDR3 protein has one entry. The data hold 500,000 to 700,000 distinct CDR3 sequences, with approximately 15% observed a single time. The data were also submitted as part of a second study, on T cells in Graves' hyperthyroidism and ophthalmopathy.

The receptor comes from a young woman with Graves disease. This chain links TRBV24-1 with TRBJ1-2; D is perhaps TRBD1 (6 bases). The material was peripheral blood mononuclear cells (PBMCs), obtained at new diagnosis, from a patient treated with antithyroid drugs. CDR3 nucleotides: TGTGCCACCAGTGATTTCCTACAGGGCCAGTATGGCTACACCTTC. This encodes CATSDFLQGQYGYTF.